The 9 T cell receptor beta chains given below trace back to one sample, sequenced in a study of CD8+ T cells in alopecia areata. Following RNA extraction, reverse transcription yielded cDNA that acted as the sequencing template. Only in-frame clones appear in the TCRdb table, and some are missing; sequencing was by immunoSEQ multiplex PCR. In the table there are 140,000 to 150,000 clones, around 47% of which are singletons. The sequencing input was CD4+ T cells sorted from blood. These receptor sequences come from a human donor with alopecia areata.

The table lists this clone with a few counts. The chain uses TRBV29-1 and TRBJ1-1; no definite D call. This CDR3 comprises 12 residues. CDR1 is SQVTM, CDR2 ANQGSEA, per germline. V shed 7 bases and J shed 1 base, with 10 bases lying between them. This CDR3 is CSGRQANTEAFF. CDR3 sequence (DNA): TGCAGCGGACGTCAGGCGAACACTGAAGCTTTCTTT.

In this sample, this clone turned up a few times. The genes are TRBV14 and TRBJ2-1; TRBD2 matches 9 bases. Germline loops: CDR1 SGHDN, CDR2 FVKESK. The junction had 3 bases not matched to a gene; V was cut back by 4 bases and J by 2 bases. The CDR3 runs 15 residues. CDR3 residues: CASSPLAGTYNEQFF. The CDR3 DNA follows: TGTGCCAGCAGCCCTCTAGCGGGAACCTACAATGAGCAGTTCTTC.

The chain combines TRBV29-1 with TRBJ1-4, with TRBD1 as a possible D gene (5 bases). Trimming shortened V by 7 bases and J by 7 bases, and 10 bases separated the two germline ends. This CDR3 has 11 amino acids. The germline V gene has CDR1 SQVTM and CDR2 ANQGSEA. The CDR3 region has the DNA TGCAGCGCCCGGGACCCTGAAAAACTGTTTTTT. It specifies CSARDPEKLFF. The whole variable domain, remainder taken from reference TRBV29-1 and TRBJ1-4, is SAVISQKPSRDICQRGTSLTIQCQVDSQVTMMFWYRQQPGQSLTLIATANQGSEATYESGFVIDKFPISRPNLTFSTLTVSNMSPEDSSIYLCSARDPEKLFFGSGTQLSVL.

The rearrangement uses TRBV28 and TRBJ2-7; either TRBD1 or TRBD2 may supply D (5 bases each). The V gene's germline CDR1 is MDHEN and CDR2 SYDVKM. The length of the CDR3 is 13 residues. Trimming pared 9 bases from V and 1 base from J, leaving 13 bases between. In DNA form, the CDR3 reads TGTGCCAGTCAGGGAGCATTTTCCTACGAGCAGTACTTC. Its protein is CASQGAFSYEQYF.

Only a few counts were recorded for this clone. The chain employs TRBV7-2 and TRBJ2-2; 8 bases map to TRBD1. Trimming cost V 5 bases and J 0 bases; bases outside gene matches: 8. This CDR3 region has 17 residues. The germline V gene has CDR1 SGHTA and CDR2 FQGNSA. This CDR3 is CASSLSSGGANTGELFF. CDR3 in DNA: TGTGCCAGCAGCCTCTCCTCAGGGGGCGCGAACACCGGGGAGCTGTTTTTT.

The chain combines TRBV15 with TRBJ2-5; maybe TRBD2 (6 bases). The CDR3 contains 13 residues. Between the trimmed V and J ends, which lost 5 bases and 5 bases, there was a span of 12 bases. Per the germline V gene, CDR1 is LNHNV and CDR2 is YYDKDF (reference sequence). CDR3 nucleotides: TGTGCCACCAGCCGCGGGACGTATGAGACCCAGTACTTC. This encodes CATSRGTYETQYF.

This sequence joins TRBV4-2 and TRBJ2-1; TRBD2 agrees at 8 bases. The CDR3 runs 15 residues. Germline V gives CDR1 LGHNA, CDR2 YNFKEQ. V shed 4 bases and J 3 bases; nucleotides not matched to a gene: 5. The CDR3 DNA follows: TGTGCCAGCAGCCGGGATAGCGGGAACTACAATGAGCAGTTCTTC. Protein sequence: CASSRDSGNYNEQFF.

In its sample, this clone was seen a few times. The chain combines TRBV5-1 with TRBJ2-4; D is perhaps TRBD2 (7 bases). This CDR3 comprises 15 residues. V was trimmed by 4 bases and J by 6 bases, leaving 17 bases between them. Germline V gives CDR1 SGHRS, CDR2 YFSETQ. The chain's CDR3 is CASSPTGRGPNIQYF. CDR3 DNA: TGCGCCAGCAGCCCAACAGGGAGGGGTCCAAACATTCAGTACTTC.

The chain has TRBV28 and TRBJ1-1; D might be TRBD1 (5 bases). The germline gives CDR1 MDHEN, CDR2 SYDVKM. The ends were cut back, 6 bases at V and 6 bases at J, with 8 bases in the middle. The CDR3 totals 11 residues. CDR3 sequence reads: CASRVGAEAFF. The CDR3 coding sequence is TGTGCCAGCAGGGTGGGGGCTGAAGCTTTCTTT.